A selection of T cell receptor beta chains follows, all from one sample in a study of post-analysis software for immune sequencing data. TCRdb redid the calling of the PCR reads with MiXCR, one entry per CDR3 protein. Of around 710,000 distinct CDR3 sequences in the sample, approximately 44% were seen once. Sequenced input: blood. All receptors come from a girl aged 10 to 17 with multiple sclerosis. Each CDR3 is given with its conserved first and last residue. Size is omitted from some rows. Given values are once, few, many or a class for expanded clones.

abundance: .; j_gene: TRBJ2-5; v_gene: TRBV5-1; CDR3aa: CASSLHAGPQETQYF
abundance: .; j_gene: TRBJ1-1; v_gene: TRBV20-1; CDR3aa: CSATLTQGAQEAFF
abundance: .; j_gene: TRBJ1-6; v_gene: TRBV12-3/TRBV12-4; CDR3aa: CASSSGGSGSPLHF
abundance: .; j_gene: TRBJ1-2; v_gene: TRBV11-3; CDR3aa: CASSFRGENYGYTF
abundance: .; j_gene: TRBJ2-1; v_gene: TRBV6-6; CDR3aa: CASSPRQGEEFF
abundance: .; j_gene: TRBJ2-1; v_gene: TRBV5-6; CDR3aa: CASSPLPGPEQFF
abundance: once; j_gene: TRBJ1-5; v_gene: TRBV7-9; CDR3aa: CASSLGTGQVSNQPQHF
abundance: .; j_gene: TRBJ2-1; v_gene: TRBV11-2; CDR3aa: CASRNRDAYNEQFF
abundance: few; j_gene: TRBJ2-5; v_gene: TRBV12-3/TRBV12-4; CDR3aa: CASTPYIEGETQYF
abundance: .; j_gene: TRBJ2-5; v_gene: TRBV10-3; CDR3aa: CAISESLSGLGETQYF
abundance: .; j_gene: TRBJ2-7; v_gene: TRBV20-1; CDR3aa: CSAIGTPSYEQYF
abundance: .; j_gene: TRBJ2-2; v_gene: TRBV3-1; CDR3aa: CASSLTPTGELFF
abundance: .; j_gene: TRBJ1-2; v_gene: TRBV7-2; CDR3aa: CASSPPVTGQFYGYTF
abundance: .; j_gene: TRBJ1-1; v_gene: TRBV28; CDR3aa: CASSSPVGFRSQAFF
abundance: .; j_gene: TRBJ2-3; v_gene: TRBV2; CDR3aa: CASPTLASPDTQYF
abundance: few; j_gene: TRBJ1-5; v_gene: TRBV27; CDR3aa: CASSLEGWGQPQHF